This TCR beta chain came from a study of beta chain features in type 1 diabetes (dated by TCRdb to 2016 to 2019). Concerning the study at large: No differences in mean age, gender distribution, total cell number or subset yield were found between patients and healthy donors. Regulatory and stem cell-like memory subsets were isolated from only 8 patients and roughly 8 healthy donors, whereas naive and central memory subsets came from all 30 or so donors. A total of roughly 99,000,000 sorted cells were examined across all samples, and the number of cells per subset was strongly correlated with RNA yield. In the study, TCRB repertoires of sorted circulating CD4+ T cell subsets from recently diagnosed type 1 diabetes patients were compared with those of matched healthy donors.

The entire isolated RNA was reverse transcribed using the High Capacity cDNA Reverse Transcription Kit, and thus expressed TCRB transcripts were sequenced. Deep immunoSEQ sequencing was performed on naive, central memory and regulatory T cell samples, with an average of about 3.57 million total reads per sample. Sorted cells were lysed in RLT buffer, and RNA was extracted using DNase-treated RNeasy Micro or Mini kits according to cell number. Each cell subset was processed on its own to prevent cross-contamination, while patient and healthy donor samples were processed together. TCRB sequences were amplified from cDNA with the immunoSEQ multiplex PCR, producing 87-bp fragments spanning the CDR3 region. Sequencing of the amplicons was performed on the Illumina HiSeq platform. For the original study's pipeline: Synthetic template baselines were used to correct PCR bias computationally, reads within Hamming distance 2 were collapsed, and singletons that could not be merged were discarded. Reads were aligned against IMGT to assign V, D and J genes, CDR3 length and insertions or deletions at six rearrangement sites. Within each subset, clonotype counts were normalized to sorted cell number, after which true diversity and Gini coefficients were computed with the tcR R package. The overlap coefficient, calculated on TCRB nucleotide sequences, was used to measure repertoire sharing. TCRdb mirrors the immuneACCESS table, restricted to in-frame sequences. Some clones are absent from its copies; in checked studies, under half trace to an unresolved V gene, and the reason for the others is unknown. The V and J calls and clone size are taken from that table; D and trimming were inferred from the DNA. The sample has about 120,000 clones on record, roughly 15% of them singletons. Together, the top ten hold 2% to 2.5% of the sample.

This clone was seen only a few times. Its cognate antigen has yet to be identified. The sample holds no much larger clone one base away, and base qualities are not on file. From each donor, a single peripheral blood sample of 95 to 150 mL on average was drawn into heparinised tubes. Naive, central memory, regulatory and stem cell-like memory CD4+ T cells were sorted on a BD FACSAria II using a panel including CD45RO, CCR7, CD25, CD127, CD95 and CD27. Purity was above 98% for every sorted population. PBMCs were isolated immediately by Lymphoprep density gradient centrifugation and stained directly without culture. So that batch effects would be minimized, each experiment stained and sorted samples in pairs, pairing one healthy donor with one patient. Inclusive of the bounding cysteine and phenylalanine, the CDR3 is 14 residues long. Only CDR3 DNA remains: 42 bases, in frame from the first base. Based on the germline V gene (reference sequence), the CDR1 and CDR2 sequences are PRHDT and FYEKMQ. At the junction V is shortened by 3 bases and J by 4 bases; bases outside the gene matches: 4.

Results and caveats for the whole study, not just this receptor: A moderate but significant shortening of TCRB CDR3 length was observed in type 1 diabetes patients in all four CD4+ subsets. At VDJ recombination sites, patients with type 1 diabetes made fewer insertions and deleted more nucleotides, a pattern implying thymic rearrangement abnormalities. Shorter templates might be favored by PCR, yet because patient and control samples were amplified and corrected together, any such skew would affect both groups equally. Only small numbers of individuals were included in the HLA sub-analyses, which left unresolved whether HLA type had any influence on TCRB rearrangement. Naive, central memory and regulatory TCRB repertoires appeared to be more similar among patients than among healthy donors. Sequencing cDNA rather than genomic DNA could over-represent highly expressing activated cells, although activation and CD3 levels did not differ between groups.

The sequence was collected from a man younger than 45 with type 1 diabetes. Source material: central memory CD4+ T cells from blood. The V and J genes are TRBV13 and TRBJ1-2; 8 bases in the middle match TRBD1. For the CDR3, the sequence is CASSFTGGPYGYTF. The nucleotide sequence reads TGTGCCAGCAGCTTTACAGGGGGGCCCTATGGCTACACCTTC.